This TCR beta chain emerged from a study of spatial heterogeneity in lung cancer. Broader study findings: Tumor mutation counts were tracked by expanded intratumoral alpha and beta TCR counts.

This clonotype is medium-sized (0.01 to 0.1%) within its sample. Its antigen remains unknown. Time point: sample taken at primary tumor resection. MiXCR, applied by TCRdb to the 5' RACE reads, yields one record per CDR3 protein. The sample has 7,300 or so distinct CDR3 sequences, 13% to 15% seen once; the top ten hold approximately 8.1%. The sequencing here drew on lung tumor tissue, taken at surgery. The receptor was derived from a female donor with early-stage non-small cell lung cancer.

This CDR3 is CSARAPSGGDYEQYF. CDR3 DNA sequence: TGCAGTGCTAGAGCCCCTAGCGGGGGTGACTACGAGCAGTACTTC. This sequence joins TRBV20-1 and TRBJ2-7; 10 positions agree with TRBD2. The CDR3 extends over 15 amino acids. The V and J ends lost 1 base and 3 bases, in that order; junction bases with no gene match: 6. Germline V gives CDR1 DFQATT, CDR2 SNEGSKA (reference sequence).